The present TCR beta chain was sequenced within a study of T-cell reconstitution after alpha-beta-depleted transplantation in children (dated by TCRdb to the mid-2010s). For context, the study as a whole: The study quantitatively tracked T-cell immune reconstitution after TCRalphabeta/CD19-depleted allogeneic hematopoietic cell transplantation in children using TCR repertoire profiling.

Libraries were prepared through PCR. The instrument was an Illumina HiSeq 2500. To normalize quantification of the TCRbeta repertoire, the TCR libraries were built with molecular barcoding that relied on unique molecular identifiers. TCRdb passed the public sequencing reads through fastp at Q25 and MiXCR, retaining productive beta sequences. Each entry is one CDR3 protein sequence, shown with its most common DNA and genes. The sample table contains 600,000 to 700,000 distinct CDR3 sequences; only one count was recorded for roughly 15% of them. The ten biggest clones cover 0.9% to 1.2% of the sample. CDR1 and CDR2 were assigned from the germline V gene (reference sequence) as MNHEY and SMNVEV. V lost 5 bases and J lost 2 bases; the stretch between them is 15 bases long. From its cysteine to its phenylalanine, the CDR3 spans 15 amino acids. Of the read, only the CDR3 DNA is kept; its 45 bases are in frame from base 1.

About this clonotype: What antigen it recognizes has not been identified. Per-base quality was not reported, and no clone a single base away is much larger than it.

The receptor was isolated from a human donor who donated a stem cell graft to a child with acute myeloid leukemia. The chain joins TRBV27 to TRBJ1-2; no D gene call is confident. The source was PBMCs from the stem cell graft donor, collected from the stem cell graft. The CDR3 corresponds to CASSPSPGQNYGYTF. The bases are TGTGCCAGCAGTCCCTCTCCCGGTCAGAACTATGGCTACACCTTC.